The present T cell receptor (beta chain) was sequenced within a study of blood T cell repertoires in COVID-19. Study overall: COVID-19 samples, acute and convalescent, were from the United States, Italy and Spain. Sources were T cells, B-cell-depleted T cells, or PBMCs; the material itself was cDNA or gDNA.

V was pared by 9 bases and J by 1 base, with 14 bases of the junction left unmatched. The germline V gene has CDR1 LNHDA and CDR2 SQIVND (reference sequence). The CDR3 runs to 16 residues. Per the study methods: Counts of nucleated cells, estimated from reference gene primer amplification, were obtained. Clones were sequenced by immunoSEQ multiplex PCR, and TCRdb holds only the in-frame ones, with some missing. V and J calls and clone size are given by that table; D and trimming were obtained from the DNA. The sample holds just over 250,000 clones, about 86% seen once. This chain connects TRBV19 to TRBJ2-5, with TRBD2 identical over 7 bases. The specimen sequenced was PBMCs or T cells enriched from blood (not recorded which). This receptor was obtained from a man between 25 and 39 years old with acute COVID-19. CDR3 sequence: CASPRPGLRLQETQYF. The CDR3 nucleotides read TGTGCCAGCCCGCGGCCGGGACTACGCCTCCAAGAGACCCAGTACTTC.